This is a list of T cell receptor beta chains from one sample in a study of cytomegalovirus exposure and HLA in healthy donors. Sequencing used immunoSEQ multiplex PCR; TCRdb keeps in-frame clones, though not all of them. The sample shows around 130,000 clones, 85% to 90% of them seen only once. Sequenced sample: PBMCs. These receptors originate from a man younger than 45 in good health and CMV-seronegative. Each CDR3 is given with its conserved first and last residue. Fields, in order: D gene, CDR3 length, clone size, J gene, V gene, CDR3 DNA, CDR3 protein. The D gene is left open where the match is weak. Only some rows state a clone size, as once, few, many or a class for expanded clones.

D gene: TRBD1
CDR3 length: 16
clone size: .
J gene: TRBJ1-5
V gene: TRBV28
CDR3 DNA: TGTGCCAGCAGTTTATGGACAGGGGGGGGCAATCAGCCCCAGCATTTT
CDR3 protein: CASSLWTGGGNQPQHF

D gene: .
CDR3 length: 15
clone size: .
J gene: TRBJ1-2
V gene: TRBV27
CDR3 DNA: TGTGCCAGCAGTCGCCCCCCCCCGGGTAACTATGGCTACACCTTC
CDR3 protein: CASSRPPPGNYGYTF

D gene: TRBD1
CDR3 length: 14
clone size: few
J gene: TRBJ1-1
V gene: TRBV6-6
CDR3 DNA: TGTGCCAGCAGTAGACAGGGGGCGCCCACTGAAGCTTTCTTT
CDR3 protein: CASSRQGAPTEAFF

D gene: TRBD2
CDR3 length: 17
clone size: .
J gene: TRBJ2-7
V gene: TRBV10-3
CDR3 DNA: TGTGCCATCAGTGAGTCTGGACTAGCGGGGGGCGGGTACGAGCAGTACTTC
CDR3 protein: CAISESGLAGGGYEQYF

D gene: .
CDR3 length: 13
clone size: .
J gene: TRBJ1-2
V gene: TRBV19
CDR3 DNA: TGTGCCAGTAGTCCTGGGGGCTCGGCTGGCTACACCTTC
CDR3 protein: CASSPGGSAGYTF

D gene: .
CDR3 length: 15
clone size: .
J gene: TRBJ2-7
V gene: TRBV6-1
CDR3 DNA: TGTGCCAGCAGTGTCGGCGGGGGCCCCTCCTACGAGCAGTACTTC
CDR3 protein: CASSVGGGPSYEQYF

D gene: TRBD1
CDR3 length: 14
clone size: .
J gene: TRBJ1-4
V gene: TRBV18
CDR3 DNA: TGTGCCAGCTCGCTGACAGGGACCAATGAAAAACTGTTTTTT
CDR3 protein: CASSLTGTNEKLFF

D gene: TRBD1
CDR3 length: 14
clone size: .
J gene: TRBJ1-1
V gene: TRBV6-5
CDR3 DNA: TGTGCCAGCAGGGGACAGGGAGTGAACACTGAAGCTTTCTTT
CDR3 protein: CASRGQGVNTEAFF

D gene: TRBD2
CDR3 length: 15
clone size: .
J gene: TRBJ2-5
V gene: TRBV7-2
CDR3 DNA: TGTGCCAGCAGCAGGACTAGCGGGGCAAAAGAGACCCAGTACTTC
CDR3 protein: CASSRTSGAKETQYF

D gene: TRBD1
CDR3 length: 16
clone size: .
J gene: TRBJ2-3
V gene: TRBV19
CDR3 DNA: TGTGCCAGTAGTACTCAACAGGGGGGAGCCACAGATACGCAGTATTTT
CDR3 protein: CASSTQQGGATDTQYF

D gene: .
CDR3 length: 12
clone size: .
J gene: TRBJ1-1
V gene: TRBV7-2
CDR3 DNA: TGTGCCAGCAGCTTAGATACCCTCGGAGCTTTCTTT
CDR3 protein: CASSLDTLGAFF

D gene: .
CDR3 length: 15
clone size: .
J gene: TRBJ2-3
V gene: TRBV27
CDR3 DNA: TGTGCCAGCAGTTTCAGGGAGGACCTCACAGATACGCAGTATTTT
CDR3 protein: CASSFREDLTDTQYF

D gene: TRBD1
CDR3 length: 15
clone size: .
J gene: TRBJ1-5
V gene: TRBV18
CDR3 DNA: TGTGCCAGCTCACCACCAGGGACAGGGGATCAGCCCCAGCATTTT
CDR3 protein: CASSPPGTGDQPQHF

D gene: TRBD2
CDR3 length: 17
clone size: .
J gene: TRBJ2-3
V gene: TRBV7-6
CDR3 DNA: TGTGCCAGCAGCCCTTTCTCCCTAGCGGGGTCCACAGATACGCAGTATTTT
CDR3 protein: CASSPFSLAGSTDTQYF

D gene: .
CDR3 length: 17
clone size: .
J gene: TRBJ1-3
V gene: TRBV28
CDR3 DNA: TGTGCCAGCAGCACACCGCGGGGGTCCTCCTCAGGAAACACCATATATTTT
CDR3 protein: CASSTPRGSSSGNTIYF

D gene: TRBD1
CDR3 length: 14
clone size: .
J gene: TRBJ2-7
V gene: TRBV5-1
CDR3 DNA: TGCGCCAGCAGCTCAGGGACAGGGGACTACGAGCAGTACTTC
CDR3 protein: CASSSGTGDYEQYF

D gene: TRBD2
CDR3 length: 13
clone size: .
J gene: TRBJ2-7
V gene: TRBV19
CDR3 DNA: TGTGCCAGTAGTATGCTAGCGGGGTACGAGCAGTACTTC
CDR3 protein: CASSMLAGYEQYF

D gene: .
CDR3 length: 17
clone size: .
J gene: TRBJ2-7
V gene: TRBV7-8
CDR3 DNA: TGTGCCAGCAGCTTAGCGCAGTTTCCAGGGTCTATCCACGAGCAGTACTTC
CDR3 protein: CASSLAQFPGSIHEQYF

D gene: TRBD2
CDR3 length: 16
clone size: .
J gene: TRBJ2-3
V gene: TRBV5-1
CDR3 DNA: TGCGCCAGCAGCCGGGCTGGGACTAGTCCTCGGGATACGCAGTATTTT
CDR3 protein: CASSRAGTSPRDTQYF

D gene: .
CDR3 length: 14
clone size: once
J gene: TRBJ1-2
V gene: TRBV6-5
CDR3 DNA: TGTGCCAGCGGACATAGGACAGACAACGGTGGCTACACCTTC
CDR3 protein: CASGHRTDNGGYTF

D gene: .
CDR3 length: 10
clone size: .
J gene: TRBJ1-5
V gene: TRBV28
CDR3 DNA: TGTGCCAGCGGGGGGTGGACGAAACATTTT
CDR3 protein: CASGGWTKHF

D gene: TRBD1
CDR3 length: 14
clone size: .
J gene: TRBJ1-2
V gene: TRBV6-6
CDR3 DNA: TGTGCCAGCACCCGGGACAGCGCAAACTATGGCTACACCTTC
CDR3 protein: CASTRDSANYGYTF

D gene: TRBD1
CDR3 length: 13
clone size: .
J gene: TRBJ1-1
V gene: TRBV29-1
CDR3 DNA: TGCAGCGACCGGGACAGCTTGAACACTGAAGCTTTCTTT
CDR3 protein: CSDRDSLNTEAFF

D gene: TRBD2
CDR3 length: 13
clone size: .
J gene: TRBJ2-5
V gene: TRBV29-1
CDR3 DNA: TGCAGCGTTCCCCTAGCGGGGGTGGAGACCCAGTACTTC
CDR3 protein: CSVPLAGVETQYF

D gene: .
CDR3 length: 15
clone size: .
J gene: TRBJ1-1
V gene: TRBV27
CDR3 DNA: TGTGCCAGCAGTTTATCCTTGGAGGGAAACACTGAAGCTTTCTTT
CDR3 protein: CASSLSLEGNTEAFF

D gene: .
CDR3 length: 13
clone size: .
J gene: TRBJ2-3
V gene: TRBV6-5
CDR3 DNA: TGTGCCAGCAGTTACACAGGCACAGATACGCAGTATTTT
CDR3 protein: CASSYTGTDTQYF

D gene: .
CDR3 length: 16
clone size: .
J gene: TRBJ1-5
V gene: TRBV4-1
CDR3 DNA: TGCGCCAGCAGCCAAGATTCAGTGTATAGCAATCAGCCCCAGCATTTT
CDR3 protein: CASSQDSVYSNQPQHF

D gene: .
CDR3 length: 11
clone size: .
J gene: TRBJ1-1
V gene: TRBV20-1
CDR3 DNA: TGCAGTGCTAGTGTATACACTGAAGCTTTCTTT
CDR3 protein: CSASVYTEAFF

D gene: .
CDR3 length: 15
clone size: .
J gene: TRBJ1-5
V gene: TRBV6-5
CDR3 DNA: TGTGCCAGCAGCCCCGGACATTATAGCAATCAGCCCCAGCATTTT
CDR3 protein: CASSPGHYSNQPQHF

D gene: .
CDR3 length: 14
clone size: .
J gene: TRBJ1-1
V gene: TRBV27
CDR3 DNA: TGTGCCAGCAGTCCTCATACGGGGATCGCTGAAGCTTTCTTT
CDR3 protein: CASSPHTGIAEAFF

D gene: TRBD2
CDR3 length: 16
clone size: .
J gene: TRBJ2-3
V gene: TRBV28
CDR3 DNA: TGTGCCAGCAGTTTCGACGGGGGGGCGGTCCCAGATACGCAGTATTTT
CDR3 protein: CASSFDGGAVPDTQYF

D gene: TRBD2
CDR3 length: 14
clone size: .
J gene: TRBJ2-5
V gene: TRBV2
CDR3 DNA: TGTGCCAGCAAGGGCGGGGGGGCCGCGGAGACCCAGTACTTC
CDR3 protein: CASKGGGAAETQYF

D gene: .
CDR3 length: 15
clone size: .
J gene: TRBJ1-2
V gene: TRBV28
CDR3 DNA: TGTGCCAGCAGTTTATTTGCAGGGCAGGACTATGGCTACACCTTC
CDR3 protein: CASSLFAGQDYGYTF

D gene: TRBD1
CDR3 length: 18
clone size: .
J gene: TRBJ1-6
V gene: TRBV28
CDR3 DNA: TGTGCCAGCAGCTTCGTTGGAGACAGGGGGCGGTTTAATTCACCCCTCCACTTT
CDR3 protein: CASSFVGDRGRFNSPLHF

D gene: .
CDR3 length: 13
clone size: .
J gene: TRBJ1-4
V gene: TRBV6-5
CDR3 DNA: TGTGCCAGTAGATGGAGAGGTGGGGAAAAACTGTTTTTT
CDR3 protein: CASRWRGGEKLFF

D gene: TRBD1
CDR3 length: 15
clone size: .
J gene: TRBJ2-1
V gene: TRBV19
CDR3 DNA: TGTGCCAGAGGGGCCAGGGGACAGTACTACAATGAGCAGTTCTTC
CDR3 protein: CARGARGQYYNEQFF

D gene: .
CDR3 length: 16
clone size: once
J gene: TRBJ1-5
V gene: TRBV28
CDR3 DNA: TGTGCCAGCAGTTTTTCGGGCCGTAGGGGCGATCAGCCCCAGCATTTT
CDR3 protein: CASSFSGRRGDQPQHF

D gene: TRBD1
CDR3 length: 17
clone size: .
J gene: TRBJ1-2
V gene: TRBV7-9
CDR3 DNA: TGTGCCAGCAGCTACCGGGACAGGGGTGGGATTTCGTATGGCTACACCTTC
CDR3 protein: CASSYRDRGGISYGYTF

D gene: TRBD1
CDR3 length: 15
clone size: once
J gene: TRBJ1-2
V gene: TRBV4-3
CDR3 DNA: TGCGCCAGCAGCCAGGGGGACAGGGTGGACTATGGCTACACCTTC
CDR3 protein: CASSQGDRVDYGYTF

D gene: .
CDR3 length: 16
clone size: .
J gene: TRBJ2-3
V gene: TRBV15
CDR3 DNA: TGTGCCACCAGCACCAACCCGGGGGTCCCGTTGGATACGCAGTATTTT
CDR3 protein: CATSTNPGVPLDTQYF

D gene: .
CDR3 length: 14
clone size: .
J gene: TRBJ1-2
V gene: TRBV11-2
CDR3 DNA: TGTGCCAGCAGCTTAGATCCAGGATTCTATGGCTACACCTTC
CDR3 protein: CASSLDPGFYGYTF

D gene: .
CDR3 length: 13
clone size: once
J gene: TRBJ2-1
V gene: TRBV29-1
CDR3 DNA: TGCAGCGTTGTCGGGGGGCACGACAATGAGCAGTTCTTC
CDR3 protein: CSVVGGHDNEQFF

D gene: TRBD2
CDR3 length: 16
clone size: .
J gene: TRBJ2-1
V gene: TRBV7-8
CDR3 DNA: TGTGCCAGCAGCTTAGTGCGGGCGGGGGGGTTGAATGAGCAGTTCTTC
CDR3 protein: CASSLVRAGGLNEQFF

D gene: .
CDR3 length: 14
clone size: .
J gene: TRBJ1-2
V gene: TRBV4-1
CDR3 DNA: TGCGCCAGCAGCCAAGAAGGGGGTGCTTATGGCTACACCTTC
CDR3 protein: CASSQEGGAYGYTF

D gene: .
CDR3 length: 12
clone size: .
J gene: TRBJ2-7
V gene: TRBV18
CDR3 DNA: TGTGCCAGCTCACACAGGGCTGGCGAGCAGTACTTC
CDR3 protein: CASSHRAGEQYF